A selection of T cell receptor beta chains follows, all from one sample in a study of cytomegalovirus exposure and HLA in healthy donors. Method: immunoSEQ multiplex PCR; TCRdb's copy keeps in-frame clones and lacks some. The table includes over 100,000 clones, around 60% detected once. Sequenced material: PBMCs. These receptors came from a human donor in good health. The CDR3 runs from the conserved cysteine through the conserved F or W. Each record gives: V gene, clone size, D gene, J gene, CDR3 protein, CDR3 DNA. D genes are given only for firm matches. Not all rows give a size; the values are once, few, many and, for expanded clones, a class.

TRBV5-4	.	.	TRBJ1-2	CASSLAPGEGYGYTF	TGTGCCAGCAGCTTGGCCCCGGGGGAAGGCTATGGCTACACCTTC
TRBV6-5	.	TRBD1	TRBJ1-2	CASRRDSNYGYTF	TGTGCCAGCAGGCGGGACAGTAACTATGGCTACACCTTC
TRBV7-9	.	TRBD2	TRBJ2-5	CASSSRGASGRDETQYF	TGTGCCAGCAGCTCAAGAGGGGCTAGCGGGAGGGATGAGACCCAGTACTTC
TRBV28	.	.	TRBJ1-4	CASRGDMNEKLFF	TGTGCCAGCAGAGGGGACATGAATGAAAAACTGTTTTTT
TRBV10-2	few	.	TRBJ1-2	CASRTGTRNYGYTF	TGCGCCAGCAGAACCGGGACAAGGAACTATGGCTACACCTTC
TRBV6-5	.	.	TRBJ2-7	CASSYLQGGEQYF	TGTGCCAGCAGTTACCTACAGGGCGGCGAGCAGTACTTC
TRBV19	.	.	TRBJ2-1	CASNLRGAYNEQFF	TGTGCCAGTAACCTCCGCGGGGCCTACAATGAGCAGTTCTTC
TRBV11-3	.	TRBD2	TRBJ2-1	CASSLGTSGTNEQFF	TGTGCCAGCAGCTTAGGGACTAGCGGGACCAATGAGCAGTTCTTC
TRBV27	.	TRBD1	TRBJ2-7	CASSTSFGTVTYEQYF	TGTGCCAGCAGCACCTCGTTTGGGACAGTTACCTACGAGCAGTACTTC
TRBV7-8	few	TRBD2	TRBJ2-5	CASRREGQETQYF	TGTGCCAGCAGGCGGGAGGGCCAAGAGACCCAGTACTTC
TRBV7-9	.	.	TRBJ2-3	CASSLGILPAADTQYF	TGTGCCAGCAGCTTAGGCATACTCCCAGCGGCTGATACGCAGTATTTT
TRBV11-1	once	.	TRBJ1-2	CASSLGTDYGYTF	TGTGCCAGCAGCTTAGGGACAGACTATGGCTACACCTTC
TRBV29-1	.	.	TRBJ2-1	CSVGLIGIYNEQFF	TGCAGCGTCGGGTTGATCGGTATATACAATGAGCAGTTCTTC
TRBV5-4	.	.	TRBJ2-1	CASSQSGEYNEQFF	TGTGCCAGCAGCCAGTCAGGGGAGTACAATGAGCAGTTCTTC
TRBV30	.	TRBD1	TRBJ2-2	CAWRTGPYGELFF	TGTGCCTGGCGGACAGGGCCGTACGGGGAGCTGTTTTTT
TRBV28	.	.	TRBJ1-3	CASSRGGGSDPSGNTIYF	TGTGCCAGCAGTAGAGGTGGCGGATCCGACCCCTCTGGAAACACCATATATTTT
TRBV27	.	TRBD1	TRBJ2-2	CASSRGTGAGELFF	TGTGCCAGCAGTCGCGGGACAGGGGCCGGGGAGCTGTTTTTT
TRBV4-2	.	.	TRBJ1-4	CASSQEIEGKLFF	TGTGCCAGCAGCCAAGAGATCGAGGGAAAACTGTTTTTT
TRBV5-8	.	.	TRBJ2-5	CASLSETQYF	TGTGCCAGCCTGTCAGAGACCCAGTACTTC
TRBV5-1	.	TRBD1	TRBJ2-3	CASRHTGTGRGDTQYF	TGCGCCAGCAGACACACCGGGACAGGGAGGGGTGATACGCAGTATTTT
TRBV15	.	.	TRBJ1-5	CATSRDGQRSNQPQHF	TGTGCCACCAGCAGAGATGGACAGAGGAGCAATCAGCCCCAGCATTTT
TRBV19	.	TRBD1	TRBJ1-2	CASSAGTDYGYTF	TGTGCCAGTAGTGCCGGGACAGACTATGGCTACACCTTC
TRBV7-9	.	.	TRBJ2-1	CASSPLTGTEGGNEQFF	TGTGCCAGCAGCCCTTTAACCGGGACGGAGGGTGGCAATGAGCAGTTCTTC
TRBV2	.	TRBD2	TRBJ2-2	CASTGAGGPTGELFF	TGTGCCAGCACGGGAGCGGGAGGGCCCACCGGGGAGCTGTTTTTT
TRBV5-8	.	TRBD1	TRBJ1-1	CASKRGRLLNTEAFF	TGTGCCAGCAAAAGGGGGCGATTGTTGAACACTGAAGCTTTCTTT
TRBV18	.	TRBD2	TRBJ2-1	CASSPLMSATSGSSYNEQFF	TGTGCCAGCTCACCACTTATGTCTGCGACTAGCGGGAGCTCCTACAATGAGCAGTTCTTC
TRBV11-3	once	.	TRBJ2-5	CASSPSAGKQETQYF	TGTGCCAGCAGCCCATCGGCAGGGAAACAAGAGACCCAGTACTTC
TRBV30	few	TRBD1	TRBJ1-6	CAWSVPTGPSSPLHF	TGTGCCTGGAGTGTACCGACAGGGCCGAGTTCACCCCTCCACTTT
TRBV7-9	.	.	TRBJ1-2	CASSPGISYGYTF	TGTGCCAGCAGCCCGGGGATAAGCTATGGCTACACCTTC
TRBV11-2	.	TRBD1	TRBJ2-7	CASSQGQTTRISSYEQYF	TGTGCCAGCAGCCAGGGACAGACCACGCGTATAAGCTCCTACGAGCAGTACTTC
TRBV9	.	.	TRBJ2-2	CASSPETGGGVTGELFF	TGTGCCAGCAGCCCGGAGACAGGAGGTGGGGTCACCGGGGAGCTGTTTTTT
TRBV7-9	few	TRBD2	TRBJ2-5	CASSPSALAGQETQYF	TGTGCCAGCAGCCCATCGGCTCTAGCGGGACAAGAGACCCAGTACTTC
TRBV20-1	few	.	TRBJ1-2	CSAIVAYGYTF	TGCAGTGCTATCGTAGCCTATGGCTACACCTTC
TRBV2	.	TRBD1	TRBJ2-7	CASSSRTGGAYEQYF	TGTGCCAGCAGCTCCCGGACAGGGGGCGCGTACGAGCAGTACTTC
TRBV7-9	.	.	TRBJ2-1	CASSARGTFYNEQFF	TGTGCCAGCAGCGCCCGTGGGACATTCTACAATGAGCAGTTCTTC
TRBV5-1	.	.	TRBJ1-2	CASSADSFSGYTF	TGCGCCAGCAGCGCCGACAGTTTTTCTGGCTACACCTTC
TRBV2	.	.	TRBJ2-7	CASSRGWQSYEQYF	TGTGCCAGCTCCCGCGGGTGGCAGTCCTACGAGCAGTACTTC
TRBV19	.	TRBD2	TRBJ2-5	CASKAAGTSGTQYF	TGTGCCAGTAAAGCGGCAGGGACTAGTGGGACCCAGTACTTC
TRBV2	once	.	TRBJ2-5	CASSGRLGSSVETQYF	TGTGCCAGCAGTGGCAGACTAGGTTCATCGGTAGAGACCCAGTACTTC
TRBV10-3	.	.	TRBJ1-2	CAISDADSYGYTF	TGTGCCATCAGTGATGCGGACAGTTATGGCTACACCTTC
TRBV7-8	.	TRBD1	TRBJ2-7	CASSSGTGTYEQYF	TGTGCCAGCAGCTCCGGGACAGGAACCTACGAGCAGTACTTC
TRBV6-5	.	TRBD1	TRBJ1-5	CASSSRQGLGNQPQHF	TGTGCCAGCAGTTCGCGACAGGGCCTTGGCAATCAGCCCCAGCATTTT
TRBV6-5	.	.	TRBJ2-1	CASSQTGLGYNEQFF	TGTGCCAGCAGCCAAACAGGGCTGGGATACAATGAGCAGTTCTTC
TRBV18	.	TRBD1	TRBJ2-3	CASSQSAGGDTQYF	TGTGCCAGCTCACAGTCCGCAGGGGGAGATACGCAGTATTTT
TRBV7-3	few	.	TRBJ2-2	CASSPGIAAGELFF	TGTGCCAGCAGCCCCGGTATCGCGGCCGGGGAGCTGTTTTTT
TRBV2	.	.	TRBJ2-3	CASYPWGGTDTQYF	TGTGCCAGCTACCCTTGGGGCGGCACAGATACGCAGTATTTT
TRBV30	once	.	TRBJ2-7	CAWRWGTGDYEQYF	TGTGCCTGGAGATGGGGGACGGGAGACTACGAGCAGTACTTC
TRBV11-2	.	.	TRBJ2-7	CASSSWTESITYEQYF	TGTGCCAGCAGCTCTTGGACAGAATCGATTACCTACGAGCAGTACTTC
TRBV5-1	few	.	TRBJ2-7	CASSLDGAAGPYEQYF	TGCGCCAGCAGCTTGGATGGGGCGGCCGGGCCCTACGAGCAGTACTTC
TRBV19	.	.	TRBJ2-7	CASSKGDEQYF	TGTGCCAGTAGTAAGGGGGACGAGCAGTACTTC